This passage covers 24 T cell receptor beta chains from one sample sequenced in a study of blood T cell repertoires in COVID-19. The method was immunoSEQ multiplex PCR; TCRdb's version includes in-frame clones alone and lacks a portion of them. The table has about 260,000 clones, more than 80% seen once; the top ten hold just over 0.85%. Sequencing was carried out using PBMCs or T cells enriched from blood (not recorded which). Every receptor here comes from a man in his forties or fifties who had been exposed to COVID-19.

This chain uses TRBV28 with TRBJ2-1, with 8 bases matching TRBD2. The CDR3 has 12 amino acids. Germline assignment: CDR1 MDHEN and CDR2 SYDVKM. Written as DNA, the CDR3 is TGTATGAGCGGGAGCTCCTACAATGAGCAGTTCTTC. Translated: CMSGSSYNEQFF.

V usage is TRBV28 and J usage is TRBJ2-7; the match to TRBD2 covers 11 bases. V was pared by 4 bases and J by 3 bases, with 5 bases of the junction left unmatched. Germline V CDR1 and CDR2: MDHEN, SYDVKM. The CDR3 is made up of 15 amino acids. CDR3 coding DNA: TGTGCCAGCAGTTCGACCGGGACTAGCGGCTACGAGCAGTACGTC. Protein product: CASSSTGTSGYEQYV.

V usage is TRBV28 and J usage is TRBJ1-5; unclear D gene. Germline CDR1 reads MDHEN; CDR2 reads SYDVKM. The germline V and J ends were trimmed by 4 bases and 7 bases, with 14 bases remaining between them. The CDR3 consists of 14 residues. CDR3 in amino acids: CASSSYFASQPQHF. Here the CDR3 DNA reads TGTGCCAGCAGTTCCTATTTCGCTTCCCAGCCCCAGCATTTT.

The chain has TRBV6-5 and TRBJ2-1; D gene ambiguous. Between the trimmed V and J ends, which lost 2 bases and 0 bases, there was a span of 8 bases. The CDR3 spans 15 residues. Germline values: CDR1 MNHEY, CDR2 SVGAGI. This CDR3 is CASSYMAASYNEQFF. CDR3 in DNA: TGTGCCAGCAGTTACATGGCGGCCTCCTACAATGAGCAGTTCTTC.

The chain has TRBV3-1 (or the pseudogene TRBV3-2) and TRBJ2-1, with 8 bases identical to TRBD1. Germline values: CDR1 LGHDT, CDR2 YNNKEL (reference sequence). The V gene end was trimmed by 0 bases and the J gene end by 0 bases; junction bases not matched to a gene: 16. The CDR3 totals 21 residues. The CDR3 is CASSQDTGDRTWTSSYNEQFF. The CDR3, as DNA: TGTGCCAGCAGCCAAGATACGGGGGACAGGACATGGACGAGCTCCTACAATGAGCAGTTCTTC.

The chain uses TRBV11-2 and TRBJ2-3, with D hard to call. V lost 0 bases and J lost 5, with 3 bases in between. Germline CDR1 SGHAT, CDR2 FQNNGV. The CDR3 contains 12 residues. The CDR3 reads CASSLDKDTQYF. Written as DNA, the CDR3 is TGTGCCAGCAGCTTAGATAAAGATACGCAGTATTTT.

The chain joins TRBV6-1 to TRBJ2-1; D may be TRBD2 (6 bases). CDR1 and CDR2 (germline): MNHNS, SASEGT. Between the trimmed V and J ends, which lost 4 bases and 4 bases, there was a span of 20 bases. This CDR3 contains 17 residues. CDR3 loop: CASSGRDVTSLYNEQFF. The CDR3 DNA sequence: TGTGCCAGCAGTGGGAGGGATGTGACGAGTCTTTACAATGAGCAGTTCTTC.

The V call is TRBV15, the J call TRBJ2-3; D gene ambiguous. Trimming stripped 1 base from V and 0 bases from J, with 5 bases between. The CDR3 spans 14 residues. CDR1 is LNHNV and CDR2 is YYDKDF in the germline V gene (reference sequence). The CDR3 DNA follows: TGTGCCACCAGCAGAGTGGGCAGCACAGATACGCAGTATTTT. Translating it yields CATSRVGSTDTQYF. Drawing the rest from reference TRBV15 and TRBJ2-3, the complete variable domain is DAMVIQNPRYQVTQFGKPVTLSCSQTLNHNVMYWYQQKSSQAPKLLFHYYDKDFNNEADTPDNFQSRRPNTSFCFLDIRSPGLGDTAMYLCATSRVGSTDTQYFGPGTRLTVL.

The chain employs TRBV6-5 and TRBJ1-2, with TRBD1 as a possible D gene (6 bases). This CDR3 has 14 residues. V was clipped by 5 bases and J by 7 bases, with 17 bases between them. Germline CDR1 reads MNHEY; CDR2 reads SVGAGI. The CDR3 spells CASSLYNTGFGYTF. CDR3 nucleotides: TGTGCCAGCAGTCTGTATAACACAGGGTTTGGCTACACCTTC.

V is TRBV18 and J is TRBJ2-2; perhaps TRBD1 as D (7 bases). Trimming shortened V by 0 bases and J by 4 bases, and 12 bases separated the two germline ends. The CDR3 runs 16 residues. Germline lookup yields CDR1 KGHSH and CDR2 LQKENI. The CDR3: CASSPPGGTVTGELFF. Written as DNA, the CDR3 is TGTGCCAGCTCACCACCCGGAGGGACAGTCACCGGGGAGCTGTTTTTT.

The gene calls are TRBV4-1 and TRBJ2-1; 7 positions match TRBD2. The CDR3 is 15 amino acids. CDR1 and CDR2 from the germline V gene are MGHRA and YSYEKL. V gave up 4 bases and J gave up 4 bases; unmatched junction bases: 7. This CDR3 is CASSLERGPYNEQFF. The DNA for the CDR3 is TGCGCCAGCAGCCTTGAGCGGGGCCCGTACAATGAGCAGTTCTTC.

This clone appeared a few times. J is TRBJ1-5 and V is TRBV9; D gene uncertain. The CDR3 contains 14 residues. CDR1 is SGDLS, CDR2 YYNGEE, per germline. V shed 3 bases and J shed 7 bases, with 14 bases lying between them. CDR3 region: CASSAHGSPQPQHF. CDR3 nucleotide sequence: TGTGCCAGCAGCGCCCACGGTTCCCCACAGCCCCAGCATTTT.

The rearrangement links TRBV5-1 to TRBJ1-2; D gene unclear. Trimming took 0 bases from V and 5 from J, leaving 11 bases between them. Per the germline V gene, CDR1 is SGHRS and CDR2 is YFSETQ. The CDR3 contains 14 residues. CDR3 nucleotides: TGCGCCAGCAGCTTGGTTTTGGCCGATTATGGCTACACCTTC. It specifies CASSLVLADYGYTF.

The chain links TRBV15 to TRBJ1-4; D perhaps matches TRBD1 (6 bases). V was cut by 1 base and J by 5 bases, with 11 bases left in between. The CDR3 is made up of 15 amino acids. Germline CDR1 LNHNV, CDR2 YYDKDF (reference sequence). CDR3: CATSRAGTRNEKLFF. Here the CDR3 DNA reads TGTGCCACCAGCAGAGCCGGGACACGGAATGAAAAACTGTTTTTT.

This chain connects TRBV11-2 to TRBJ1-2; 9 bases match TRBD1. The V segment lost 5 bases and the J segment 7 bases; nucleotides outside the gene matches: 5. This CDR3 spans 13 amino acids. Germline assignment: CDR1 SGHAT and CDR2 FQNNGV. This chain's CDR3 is CASSTNRGLGYTF. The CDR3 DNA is TGTGCCAGCAGCACAAACAGGGGGCTTGGCTACACCTTC.

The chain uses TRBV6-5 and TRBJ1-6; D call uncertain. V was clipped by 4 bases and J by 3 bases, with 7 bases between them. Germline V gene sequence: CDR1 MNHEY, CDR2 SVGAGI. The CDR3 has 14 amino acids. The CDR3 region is CASSFRVYNSPLHF. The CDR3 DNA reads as TGTGCCAGCAGTTTTAGAGTCTATAATTCACCCCTCCACTTT.

The CDR3 region is CASSYSNSQETQYF. In DNA form, the CDR3 reads TGTGCCAGCAGTTACTCGAACTCCCAAGAGACCCAGTACTTC. This chain joins TRBV6-5 and TRBJ2-5; unclear D gene. The CDR3 sequence is 14 residues long. The V gene lost 0 bases and the J gene lost 1 base, with 6 bases spanning the gap. CDR1 and CDR2 from the germline V gene are MNHEY and SVGAGI.

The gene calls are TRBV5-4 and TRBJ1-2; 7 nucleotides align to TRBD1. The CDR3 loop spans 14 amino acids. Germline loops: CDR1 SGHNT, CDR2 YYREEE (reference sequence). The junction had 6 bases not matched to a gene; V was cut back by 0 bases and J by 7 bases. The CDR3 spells CASSLGDRAPGYTF. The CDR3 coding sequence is TGTGCCAGCAGCTTGGGCGACAGGGCACCTGGCTACACCTTC.

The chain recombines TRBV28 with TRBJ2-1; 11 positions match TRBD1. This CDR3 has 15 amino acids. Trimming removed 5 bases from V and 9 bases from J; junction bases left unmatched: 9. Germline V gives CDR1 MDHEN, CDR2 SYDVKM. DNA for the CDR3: TGTGCCAGCAGTCCCGGACAGGGGGCGAAGACTGAGCAGTTCTTC. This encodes CASSPGQGAKTEQFF.

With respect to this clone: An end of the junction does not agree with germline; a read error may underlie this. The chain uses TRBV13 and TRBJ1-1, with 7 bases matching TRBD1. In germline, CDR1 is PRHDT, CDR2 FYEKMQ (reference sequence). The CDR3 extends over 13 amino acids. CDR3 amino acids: CASSTREGAEAFF. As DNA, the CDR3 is TGTGCCAGCAGCACCCGTGAGGGGGCTGAGGCTTTCTTT.

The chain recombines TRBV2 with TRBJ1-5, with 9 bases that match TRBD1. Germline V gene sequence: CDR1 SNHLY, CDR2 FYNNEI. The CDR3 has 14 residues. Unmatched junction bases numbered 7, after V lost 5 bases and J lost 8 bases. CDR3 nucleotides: TGTGCCAGCAGTCCCGGACAGGGGAACAAGCCCCAGCATTTT. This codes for CASSPGQGNKPQHF. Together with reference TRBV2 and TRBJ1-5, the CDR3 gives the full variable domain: EPEVTQTPSHQVTQMGQEVILRCVPISNHLYFYWYRQILGQKVEFLVSFYNNEISEKSEIFDDQFSVERPDGSNFTLKIRSTKLEDSAMYFCASSPGQGNKPQHFGDGTRLSIL.

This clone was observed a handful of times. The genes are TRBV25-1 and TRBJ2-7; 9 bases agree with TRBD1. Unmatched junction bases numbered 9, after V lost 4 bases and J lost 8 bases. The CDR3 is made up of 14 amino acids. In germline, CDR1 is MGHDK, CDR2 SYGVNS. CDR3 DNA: TGTGCCAGCAGTGTGGCCGGGACAGGGTGGAAGCAGTACTTC. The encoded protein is CASSVAGTGWKQYF.

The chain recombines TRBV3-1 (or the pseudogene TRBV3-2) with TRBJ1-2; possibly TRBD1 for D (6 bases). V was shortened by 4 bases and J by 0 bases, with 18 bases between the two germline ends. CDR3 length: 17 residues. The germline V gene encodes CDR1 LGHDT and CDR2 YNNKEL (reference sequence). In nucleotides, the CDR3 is TGTGCCAGCAGCCGCAAGATAGGGGGAACTCCTAACTATGGCTACACCTTC. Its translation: CASSRKIGGTPNYGYTF.

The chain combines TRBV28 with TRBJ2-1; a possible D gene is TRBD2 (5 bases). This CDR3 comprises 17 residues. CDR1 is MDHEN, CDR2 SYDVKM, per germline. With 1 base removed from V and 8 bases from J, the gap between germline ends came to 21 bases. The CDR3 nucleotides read TGTGCCAGCAGTTTATCTCGCATGGACTCCACGAAAGATGAGCAGTTCTTC. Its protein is CASSLSRMDSTKDEQFF.